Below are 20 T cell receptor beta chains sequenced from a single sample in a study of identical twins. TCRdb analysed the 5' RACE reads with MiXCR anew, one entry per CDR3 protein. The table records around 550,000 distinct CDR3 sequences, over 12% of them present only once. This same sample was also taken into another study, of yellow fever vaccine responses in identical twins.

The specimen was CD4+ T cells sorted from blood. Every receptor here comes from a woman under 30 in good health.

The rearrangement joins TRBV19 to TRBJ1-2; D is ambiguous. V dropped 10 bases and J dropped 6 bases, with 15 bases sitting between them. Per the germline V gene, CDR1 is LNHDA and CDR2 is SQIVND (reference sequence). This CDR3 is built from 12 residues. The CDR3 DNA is TGTGCCACCTCCACCCGGGGTGATGGCTACACCTTC. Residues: CATSTRGDGYTF.

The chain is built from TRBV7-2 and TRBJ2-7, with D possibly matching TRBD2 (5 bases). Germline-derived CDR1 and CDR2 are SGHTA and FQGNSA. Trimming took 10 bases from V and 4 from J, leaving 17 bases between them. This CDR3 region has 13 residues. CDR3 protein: CATSRAEIYEQYF. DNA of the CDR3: TGTGCCACATCTAGAGCGGAGATATACGAGCAGTACTTC.

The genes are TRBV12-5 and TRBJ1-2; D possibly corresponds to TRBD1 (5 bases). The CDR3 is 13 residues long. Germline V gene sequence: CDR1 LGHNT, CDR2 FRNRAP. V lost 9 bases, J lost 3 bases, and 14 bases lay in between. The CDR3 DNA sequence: TGTGCTAGCTCCGGAGGGGCCTACTATGGCTACACCTTC. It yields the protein CASSGGAYYGYTF.

The CDR3 reads CASSIRQGGVQFF. The DNA for the CDR3 is TGTGCCAGCAGCATAAGACAGGGGGGGGTTCAGTTCTTC. V and J are TRBV7-9 and TRBJ2-1; TRBD1 agrees at 9 bases. Germline CDR1 and CDR2: SEHNR and FQNEAQ (reference sequence). The junction had 9 bases not matched to a gene; V was cut back by 5 bases and J by 13 bases. The CDR3 covers 13 residues.

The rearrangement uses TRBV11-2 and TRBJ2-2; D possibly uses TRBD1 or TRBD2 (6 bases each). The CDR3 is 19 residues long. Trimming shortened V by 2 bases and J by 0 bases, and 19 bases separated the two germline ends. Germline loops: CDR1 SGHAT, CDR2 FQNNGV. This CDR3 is CASSLRRGPRGSNTGELFF. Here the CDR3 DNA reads TGTGCCAGCAGCTTAAGGAGGGGCCCCAGGGGTTCGAACACCGGGGAGCTGTTTTTT.

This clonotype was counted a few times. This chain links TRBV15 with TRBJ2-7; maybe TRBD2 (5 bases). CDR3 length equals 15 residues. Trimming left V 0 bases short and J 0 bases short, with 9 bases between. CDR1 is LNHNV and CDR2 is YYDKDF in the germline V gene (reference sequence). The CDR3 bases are TGTGCCACCAGCAGAGATAGAGGGAGCTCCTACGAGCAGTACGTC. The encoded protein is CATSRDRGSSYEQYV.

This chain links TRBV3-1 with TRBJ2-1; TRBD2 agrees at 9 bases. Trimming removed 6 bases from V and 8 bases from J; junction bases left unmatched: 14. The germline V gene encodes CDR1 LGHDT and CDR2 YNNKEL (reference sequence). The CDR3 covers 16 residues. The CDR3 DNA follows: TGTGCCAGCAGTTCTATGACTAGCGGAGCGGGGGATGAGCAGTTCTTC. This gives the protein CASSSMTSGAGDEQFF.

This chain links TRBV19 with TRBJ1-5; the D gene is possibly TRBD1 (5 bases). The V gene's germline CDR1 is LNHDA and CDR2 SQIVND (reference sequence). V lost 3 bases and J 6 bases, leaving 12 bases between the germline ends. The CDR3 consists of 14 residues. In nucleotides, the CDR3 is TGTGCCAGTAGTATTGACAGTGGTGGTCAGCCCCAGCATTTT. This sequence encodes CASSIDSGGQPQHF.

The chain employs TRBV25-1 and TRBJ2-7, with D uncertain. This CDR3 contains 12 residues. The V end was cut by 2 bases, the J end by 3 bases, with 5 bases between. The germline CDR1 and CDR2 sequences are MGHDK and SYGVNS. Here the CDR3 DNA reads TGTGCCAGCAGTGAAAACGGCTACGAGCAGTACGTC. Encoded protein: CASSENGYEQYV.

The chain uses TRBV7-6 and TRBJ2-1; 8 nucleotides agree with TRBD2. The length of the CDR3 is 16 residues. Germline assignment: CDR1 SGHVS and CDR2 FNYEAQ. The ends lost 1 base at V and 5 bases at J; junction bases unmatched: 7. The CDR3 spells CASSLGFSGTHNEQFF. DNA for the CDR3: TGTGCCAGCAGCTTAGGCTTTAGCGGGACCCACAATGAGCAGTTCTTC.

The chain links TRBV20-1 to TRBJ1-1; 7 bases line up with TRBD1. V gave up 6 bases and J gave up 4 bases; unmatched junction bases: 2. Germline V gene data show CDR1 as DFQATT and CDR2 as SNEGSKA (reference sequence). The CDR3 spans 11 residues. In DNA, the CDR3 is TGCAGTGCCGGGGACAGCACTGAAGCTTTCTTT. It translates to CSAGDSTEAFF.

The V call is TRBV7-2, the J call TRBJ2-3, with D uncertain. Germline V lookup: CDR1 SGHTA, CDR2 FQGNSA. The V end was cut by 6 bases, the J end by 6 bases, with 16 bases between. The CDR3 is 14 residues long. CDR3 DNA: TGTGCCAGCAGTTCCCGACGGAACGGGGATACGCAGTATTTT. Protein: CASSSRRNGDTQYF. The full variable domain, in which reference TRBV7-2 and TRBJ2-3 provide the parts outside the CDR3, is GAGVSQSPSNKVTEKGKDVELRCDPISGHTALYWYRQSLGQGLEFLIYFQGNSAPDKSGLPSDRFSAERTGGSVSTLTIQRTQQEDSAVYLCASSSRRNGDTQYFGPGTRLTVL.

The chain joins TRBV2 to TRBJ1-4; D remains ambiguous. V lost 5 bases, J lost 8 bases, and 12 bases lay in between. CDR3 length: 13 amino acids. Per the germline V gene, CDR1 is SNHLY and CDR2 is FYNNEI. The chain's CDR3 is CASSTLIGEKLFF. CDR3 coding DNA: TGTGCCAGCAGTACCTTAATTGGAGAAAAACTGTTTTTT.

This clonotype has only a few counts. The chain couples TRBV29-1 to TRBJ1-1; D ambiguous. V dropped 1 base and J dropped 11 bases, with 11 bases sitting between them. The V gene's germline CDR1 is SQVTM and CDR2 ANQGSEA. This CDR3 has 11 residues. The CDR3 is CSVEGQVGAFF. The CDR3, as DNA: TGCAGCGTTGAAGGGCAGGTCGGGGCTTTCTTT. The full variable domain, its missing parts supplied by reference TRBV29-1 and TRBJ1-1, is SAVISQKPSRDICQRGTSLTIQCQVDSQVTMMFWYRQQPGQSLTLIATANQGSEATYESGFVIDKFPISRPNLTFSTLTVSNMSPEDSSIYLCSVEGQVGAFFGQGTRLTVV.

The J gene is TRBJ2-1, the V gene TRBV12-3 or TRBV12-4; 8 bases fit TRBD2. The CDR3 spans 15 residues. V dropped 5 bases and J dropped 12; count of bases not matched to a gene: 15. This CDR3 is CASSPTEISGMVQFF. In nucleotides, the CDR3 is TGTGCCAGCAGTCCCACGGAAATTAGCGGGATGGTGCAGTTCTTC.

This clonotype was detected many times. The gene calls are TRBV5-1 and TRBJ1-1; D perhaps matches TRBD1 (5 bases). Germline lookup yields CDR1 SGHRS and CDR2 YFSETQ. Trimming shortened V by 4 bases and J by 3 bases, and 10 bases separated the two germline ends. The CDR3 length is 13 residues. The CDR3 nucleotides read TGCGCCAGCAGCAAGGGGTTGGACACTGAAGCTTTCTTT. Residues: CASSKGLDTEAFF. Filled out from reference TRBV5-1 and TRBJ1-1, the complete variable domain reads KAGVTQTPRYLIKTRGQQVTLSCSPISGHRSVSWYQQTPGQGLQFLFEYFSETQRNKGNFPGRFSGRQFSNSRSEMNVSTLELGDSALYLCASSKGLDTEAFFGQGTRLTVV.

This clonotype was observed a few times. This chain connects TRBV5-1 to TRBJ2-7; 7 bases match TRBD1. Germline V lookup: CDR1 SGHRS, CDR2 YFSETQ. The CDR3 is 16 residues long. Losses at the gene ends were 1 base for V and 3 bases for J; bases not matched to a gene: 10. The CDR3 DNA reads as TGCGCCAGCAGCTTGTTAGTGGTTGGGGACAGCTACGAGCAGTACTTC. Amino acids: CASSLLVVGDSYEQYF.

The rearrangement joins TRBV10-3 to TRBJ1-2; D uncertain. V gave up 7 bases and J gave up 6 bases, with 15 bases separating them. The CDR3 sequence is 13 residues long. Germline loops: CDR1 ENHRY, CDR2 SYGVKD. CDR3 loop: CAIMARADHGYTF. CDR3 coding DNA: TGTGCCATCATGGCTCGGGCCGACCATGGCTACACCTTC.

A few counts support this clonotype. The CDR3 coding sequence is TGTGCCAGCAGCTTACCCTGGACTAGCGGGAATGAGCAGTTCTTC. This encodes CASSLPWTSGNEQFF. The chain joins TRBV7-2 to TRBJ2-1, with 11 bases that match TRBD2. With V trimmed by 2 bases and J by 7 bases, 4 bases remained unmatched. Germline V gives CDR1 SGHTA, CDR2 FQGNSA. The CDR3 extends over 15 amino acids.

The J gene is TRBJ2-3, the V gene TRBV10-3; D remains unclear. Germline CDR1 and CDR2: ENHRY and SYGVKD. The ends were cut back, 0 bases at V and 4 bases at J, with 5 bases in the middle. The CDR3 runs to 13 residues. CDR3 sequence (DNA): TGTGCCATCAGTGAGTCGAGAGCAGATACGCAGTATTTT. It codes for CAISESRADTQYF.